This entry concerns a single TCR beta chain. The data were taken from a study of blood T cell repertoires in COVID-19. In the authors' workflow: Counts of nucleated cells, estimated from reference gene primer amplification, were obtained. TCRdb's table, derived via immunoSEQ multiplex PCR, lists solely in-frame clones and lacks some. The D gene and trimming were derived from the DNA, and the V and J assignments and clone size from that table. The profile covers around 40,000 clones, with roughly nine tenths appearing a single time and 20% to 25% taken by the ten largest. This sequence originates from a man aged 45-60 years with active COVID-19. Sequenced material: peripheral blood.

The CDR3 reads CASSVNGAAGDTQYF. CDR3 in DNA: TGTGCCAGCAGCGTAAATGGGGCGGCCGGAGATACGCAGTATTTT. The V and J genes are TRBV9 and TRBJ2-3, with D possibly being TRBD1 (5 bases). Germline V CDR1 and CDR2: SGDLS, YYNGEE. V lost 1 base and J lost 5, with 14 bases in between. This CDR3 contains 15 residues. The entire variable domain, with the rest obtained from reference TRBV9 and TRBJ2-3, is as follows: DSGVTQTPKHLITATGQRVTLRCSPRSGDLSVYWYQQSLDQGLQFLIQYYNGEERAKGNILERFSAQQFPDLHSELNLSSLELGDSALYFCASSVNGAAGDTQYFGPGTRLTVL.